Following are 22 T cell receptor beta chains from one sample sequenced in a study of T cell responses to AZD1222 COVID-19 vaccine. Clones were read by immunoSEQ multiplex PCR, and TCRdb kept only the in-frame ones, dropping some. The table lists about 120,000 clones, 80% to 95% of them singletons, with 4% to 4.5% in the top ten. The sample consisted of peripheral blood, taken 28 days after the second dose of the MenACWY control vaccine. The receptors stem from an adult who received the MenACWY meningococcal vaccine as a control.

This rearrangement joins TRBV4-2 to TRBJ1-2; 7 nucleotides align to TRBD1. Germline CDR1 is LGHNA and CDR2 is YNFKEQ. V lost 5 bases to trimming and J lost 3 bases; unmatched junction nucleotides: 3. CDR3 size: 13 residues. This CDR3 is CASSGQADYGYTF. CDR3 DNA sequence: TGTGCCAGCAGCGGACAGGCAGACTATGGCTACACCTTC.

V usage is TRBV30 and J usage is TRBJ1-2, with 10 nucleotides matching TRBD1. The CDR3 loop spans 14 amino acids. The germline CDR1 and CDR2 sequences are GTSNPN and SVGIG (reference sequence). The V gene end was trimmed by 5 bases and the J gene end by 0 bases; junction bases not matched to a gene: 3. The CDR3 DNA follows: TGTGCCTGGGACAGGGGGCGGCCTAACTATGGCTACACCTTC. This encodes CAWDRGRPNYGYTF.

The J gene is TRBJ2-7, the V gene TRBV15, with TRBD2 identical over 10 bases. Germline assignment: CDR1 LNHNV and CDR2 YYDKDF (reference sequence). The CDR3 is made up of 16 amino acids. V lost 0 bases, J lost 5 bases, and 7 bases stayed unmatched. The CDR3 nucleotides are TGTGCCACCAGCAGAGAGCCGAGCGGGAGGGCCGACGAGCAGTACTTC. As protein: CATSREPSGRADEQYF.

The chain carries TRBV4-3 and TRBJ1-6, with D maybe TRBD1 (6 bases). CDR1 and CDR2 from the germline V gene are LGHNA and YSLEER. The CDR3 runs 18 residues. Trimming pared 0 bases from V and 3 bases from J, leaving 15 bases between. This chain's CDR3 is CASSQERGGQGYNSPLHF. CDR3 nucleotide sequence: TGCGCCAGCAGCCAAGAAAGAGGGGGGCAGGGCTATAATTCACCCCTCCACTTT.

The CDR3 bases are TGTGCCAGCAGCCCTCTAGCGGGAGGGGGCTACAATGAGCAGTTCTTC. Residues: CASSPLAGGGYNEQFF. The genes are TRBV9 and TRBJ2-1, with 12 bases lining up with TRBD2. The CDR3 has 16 residues. V shed 4 bases, J shed 3 bases, and the junction held 5 bases outside the gene matches. Per germline, CDR1 SGDLS and CDR2 YYNGEE. The whole variable domain, filled in from reference TRBV9 and TRBJ2-1, reads DSGVTQTPKHLITATGQRVTLRCSPRSGDLSVYWYQQSLDQGLQFLIQYYNGEERAKGNILERFSAQQFPDLHSELNLSSLELGDSALYFCASSPLAGGGYNEQFFGPGTRLTVL.

V is TRBV11-2 and J is TRBJ2-1; 8 bases line up with TRBD2. V was pared by 1 base and J by 1 base, with 0 bases of the junction left unmatched. The germline CDR1 and CDR2 sequences are SGHAT and FQNNGV. The CDR3 loop spans 15 amino acids. The CDR3 region is CASSLGLASYNEQFF. The DNA of the CDR3 is TGTGCCAGCAGCTTAGGACTAGCGTCCTACAATGAGCAGTTCTTC.

The chain recombines TRBV7-2 with TRBJ1-1, with D tentatively TRBD1 (5 bases). Trimming removed 3 bases from V and 3 bases from J, with 11 bases in between. The CDR3 covers 14 residues. Germline V gene lookup returns CDR1 SGHTA and CDR2 FQGNSA. Here the CDR3 reads CASSFRTRHTEAFF. The CDR3 coding sequence is TGTGCCAGCAGCTTTCGGACAAGGCACACTGAAGCTTTCTTT.

This chain links TRBV28 with TRBJ1-6, with D perhaps TRBD1 (5 bases). The V gene's germline CDR1 is MDHEN and CDR2 SYDVKM. The CDR3 is 19 amino acids. The V and J ends lost 2 bases and 0 bases respectively, with 17 bases between them. CDR3 DNA sequence: TGTGCCAGCAGTTTACCGACCCCCCGGGGGAGCTCCTATAATTCACCCCTCCACTTT. This codes for CASSLPTPRGSSYNSPLHF.

To note about this clone: The sample holds other DNA sequences that translate to the same CDR3. This rearrangement joins TRBV3-1 (or the pseudogene TRBV3-2) to TRBJ1-1, with TRBD1 matching over 9 bases. Germline V gene sequence: CDR1 LGHDT, CDR2 YNNKEL (reference sequence). The CDR3 spans 13 residues. The J segment lost 8 bases and the V segment lost 5 bases, leaving 6 bases of the junction unmatched. The CDR3 nucleotides read TGTGCCAGCAGCAGAGGACAGGGGACGGAAGCTTTCTTT. Its translation is CASSRGQGTEAFF.

The chain uses TRBV2 and TRBJ1-2; D might be TRBD1 (6 bases). Germline V lookup: CDR1 SNHLY, CDR2 FYNNEI. With 4 bases removed from V and 0 bases from J, the gap between germline ends came to 9 bases. This CDR3 is 14 amino acids long. CDR3: CASSAEGANYGYTF. DNA for the CDR3: TGTGCCAGCAGTGCGGAGGGGGCTAACTATGGCTACACCTTC.

This sequence joins TRBV27 and TRBJ2-1; D is tentatively TRBD1 or TRBD2 (5 bases each). CDR3 length: 15 amino acids. V lost 4 bases and J lost 8, with 18 bases in between. Germline CDR1 MNHEY, CDR2 SMNVEV (reference sequence). The DNA of the CDR3 is TGTGCCAGCAGTTCCCGGGACCTTATCGGGGATGAGCAGTTCTTC. This sequence encodes CASSSRDLIGDEQFF.

The chain joins TRBV24-1 to TRBJ1-5; maybe TRBD1 (5 bases). From germline, CDR1 is KGHDR and CDR2 SFDVKD. The CDR3 loop spans 16 amino acids. Trimming removed 3 bases at V and 5 bases at J, with 16 bases between. The CDR3 reads CATSDTGTRNDQPQHF. CDR3 coding DNA: TGTGCCACCAGTGATACCGGGACCCGAAACGATCAGCCCCAGCATTTT.

V gene TRBV6-5 combines with J gene TRBJ1-5, with D unresolved. The CDR3 runs to 14 residues. V lost 7 bases, J lost 4 bases, and 14 bases lay in between. From germline, CDR1 is MNHEY and CDR2 SVGAGI. Written as DNA, the CDR3 is TGTGCCAGCATCAGATTAGGGAATAATCAGCCCCAGCATTTT. This sequence encodes CASIRLGNNQPQHF.

This clone was recorded a few times. This chain uses TRBV7-8 with TRBJ1-1, with a weak D call TRBD1 (6 bases). V lost 5 bases to trimming and J lost 1 base, with 14 bases between them. The CDR3 has 15 amino acids. CDR1 and CDR2 (germline): SGHVS, FQNEAQ. The CDR3 protein is CASSLRGTRNTEAFF. CDR3 bases: TGTGCCAGCAGCCTCAGGGGTACGAGGAACACTGAAGCTTTCTTT.

The J gene is TRBJ1-6, the V gene TRBV28; weak D call: TRBD1 (6 bases). Germline V gene data show CDR1 as MDHEN and CDR2 as SYDVKM. This CDR3 spans 16 amino acids. The V end lost 5 bases, the J end lost 9 bases, and 20 bases lay between the germline ends. The CDR3 is CASSLARSRGGSPLHF. The CDR3 DNA follows: TGTGCCAGCAGTCTGGCGAGAAGCAGGGGAGGTTCACCCCTCCACTTT.

The chain combines TRBV29-1 with TRBJ2-1, with a weak D call TRBD1 (6 bases). From germline, CDR1 is SQVTM and CDR2 ANQGSEA. Trimming shortened V by 6 bases and J by 9 bases, and 21 bases separated the two germline ends. CDR3 size: 14 residues. The CDR3: CSVSLGQGFGEQFF. DNA of the CDR3: TGCAGCGTGTCGTTGGGGCAGGGGTTCGGTGAGCAGTTCTTC.

This clone came up a few times. CDR3 DNA sequence: TGCAGCGCTCAGGGGGTAGCGGGGAACACCGGGGAGCTGTTTTTT. Translation: CSAQGVAGNTGELFF. V is TRBV29-1 and J is TRBJ2-2; D tentatively reads TRBD1 or TRBD2 (7 bases each). V lost 7 bases and J lost 1, with 16 bases in between. CDR3 size: 15 residues. The germline gives CDR1 SQVTM, CDR2 ANQGSEA.

The rearrangement joins TRBV10-3 to TRBJ1-1, with a tentative D call TRBD1 (6 bases). This CDR3 spans 13 amino acids. In germline, CDR1 is ENHRY, CDR2 SYGVKD. With 5 bases removed from V and 7 bases from J, the gap between germline ends came to 14 bases. The CDR3 loop reads CAISTGGPGEAFF. The CDR3, as DNA: TGTGCCATCAGTACGGGGGGGCCCGGTGAAGCTTTCTTT.

The V and J genes are TRBV5-1 and TRBJ2-3; no reliable D call. The CDR3 covers 13 residues. Deletions cut 4 bases from V and 5 bases from J, with 11 bases between. Germline values: CDR1 SGHRS, CDR2 YFSETQ. The DNA of the CDR3 is TGCGCCAGCAGCCCGAACCCCGGAGATACGCAGTATTTT. Translating gives CASSPNPGDTQYF.

This clone was detected only once. The rearrangement links TRBV27 to TRBJ2-7, with 7 bases identical to TRBD2. V trimming: 2 bases; J trimming: 1 base; junction bases outside the gene matches: 8. This CDR3 has 16 amino acids. In germline, CDR1 is MNHEY, CDR2 SMNVEV (reference sequence). This CDR3 is CASSLSWASGSYEQYF. CDR3 DNA: TGTGCCAGCAGTTTAAGTTGGGCTAGCGGTTCCTACGAGCAGTACTTC.

With regard to this clone: Other DNA sequences within the sample encode an identical CDR3. This chain joins TRBV5-1 and TRBJ1-1; D remains unclear. The CDR3 loop spans 13 amino acids. Trimming left V 0 bases short and J 4 bases short, with 7 bases between. In germline, CDR1 is SGHRS, CDR2 YFSETQ. CDR3 amino acids: CASSLGGSTEAFF. The CDR3 DNA follows: TGCGCCAGCAGCTTGGGTGGGAGCACTGAAGCTTTCTTT.

V is TRBV11-2 and J is TRBJ2-2; either TRBD1 or TRBD2 may fit D (6 bases each). From germline, CDR1 is SGHAT and CDR2 FQNNGV. The V and J ends lost 4 bases and 5 bases respectively, with 14 bases between them. The CDR3 sequence is 15 residues long. The CDR3 DNA follows: TGTGCCAGCAGCTACAGACAGGAGGGGACCGGGGAGCTGTTTTTT. Residues: CASSYRQEGTGELFF.